Presented here are 21 T cell receptor beta chains from one specimen sequenced in a study of OX40 agonist ivuxolimab in advanced cancers. Assay: immunoSEQ multiplex PCR; the TCRdb copy retains only in-frame clones and omits some. The sample gives 75,000 to 80,000 clones, 90% to 95% of which show up once; around 21% is in the top ten. This sample comprised CD4+ or CD8+ T cells sorted from blood, obtained in a trial of the OX40 agonist ivuxolimab. These receptors all stem from an adult with an advanced solid tumor such as melanoma, head and neck, liver or kidney cancer.

This sequence joins TRBV2 and TRBJ1-4; D unclear. Trimming stripped 8 bases from V and 2 bases from J, with 9 bases between. CDR1 and CDR2 (germline): SNHLY, FYNNEI. The CDR3 spans 13 residues. CDR3 sequence reads: CASAGYTNEKLFF. CDR3 sequence (DNA): TGTGCCAGCGCGGGGTATACTAATGAAAAACTGTTTTTT.

As regards this clone: Other DNA sequences in the sample encode the same CDR3. This chain connects TRBV19 to TRBJ2-1; 7 positions match TRBD1. Germline V gene data show CDR1 as LNHDA and CDR2 as SQIVND (reference sequence). The CDR3 has 13 amino acids. V shed 1 base, J shed 6 bases, and the junction held 0 bases outside the gene matches. Here the CDR3 reads CASSIGQGNEQFF. For the CDR3, the DNA is TGTGCCAGTAGTATAGGACAGGGCAATGAGCAGTTCTTC.

This sequence joins TRBV4-2 and TRBJ2-7; a possible D gene is TRBD1 (6 bases). The CDR3 is 14 residues long. Per the germline V gene, CDR1 is LGHNA and CDR2 is YNFKEQ. V was shortened by 0 bases and J by 5 bases, with 11 bases between the two germline ends. CDR3 sequence: CASSQEGRGDEQYF. CDR3 coding DNA: TGTGCCAGCAGCCAAGAGGGCAGGGGAGACGAGCAGTACTTC.

The chain recombines TRBV4-2 with TRBJ2-7; D is ambiguous. The germline V gene has CDR1 LGHNA and CDR2 YNFKEQ. This CDR3 contains 15 residues. V was shortened by 0 bases and J by 6 bases, with 15 bases between the two germline ends. This chain's CDR3 is CASSQEDAIGREQYF. The DNA for the CDR3 is TGTGCCAGCAGCCAAGAGGATGCGATCGGGCGCGAGCAGTACTTC.

The rearrangement links TRBV2 to TRBJ2-7, with 8 bases matching TRBD2. Per the germline V gene, CDR1 is SNHLY and CDR2 is FYNNEI. V shed 6 bases, J shed 2 bases, and the junction held 15 bases outside the gene matches. The CDR3 is made up of 17 amino acids. CDR3 DNA sequence: TGTGCCAGCAGCGACGACCCGGGGGGGGACATGCCCTACGAGCAGTACTTC. Amino acid sequence: CASSDDPGGDMPYEQYF.

This rearrangement joins TRBV11-2 to TRBJ1-4; D remains ambiguous. Germline loops: CDR1 SGHAT, CDR2 FQNNGV. Between the trimmed V and J ends, which lost 2 bases and 10 bases, there was a span of 14 bases. The CDR3 runs 14 residues. The CDR3 is CASSLNGGGGKLFF. CDR3 in DNA: TGTGCCAGCAGCTTAAATGGCGGAGGTGGAAAACTGTTTTTT.

The chain is built from TRBV12-5 and TRBJ1-5; D gene unclear. The V gene's germline CDR1 is LGHNT and CDR2 FRNRAP. Trimming stripped 1 base from V and 4 bases from J, with 5 bases between. The CDR3 sequence is 13 residues long. This CDR3 reads CASGLEVNQPQHF. The DNA of the CDR3 is TGTGCTAGTGGTTTGGAGGTGAATCAGCCCCAGCATTTT. The full variable domain, rest sourced from reference TRBV12-5 and TRBJ1-5, is DARVTQTPRHKVTEMGQEVTMRCQPILGHNTVFWYRQTMMQGLELLAYFRNRAPLDDSGMPKDRFSAEMPDATLATLKIQPSEPRDSAVYFCASGLEVNQPQHFGDGTRLSIL.

CDR3 in amino acids: CASSLSGTDTQYF. CDR3 DNA: TGTGCCAGCAGTTTATCAGGAACAGATACGCAGTATTTT. This chain uses TRBV27 with TRBJ2-3; D unresolved. The CDR3 is made up of 13 amino acids. Trimming took off 0 bases at V and 3 bases at J, with 4 bases between the two ends. Germline V gives CDR1 MNHEY, CDR2 SMNVEV (reference sequence).

The chain has TRBV28 and TRBJ1-3; the D gene is possibly TRBD1 (5 bases). Germline assignment: CDR1 MDHEN and CDR2 SYDVKM. CDR3 size: 14 residues. Trimming cost V 5 bases and J 5 bases, with 13 bases left between them. Here the CDR3 DNA reads TGTGCCAGCAGTCCCCGGACAATTAGAAACACCATATATTTT. It encodes CASSPRTIRNTIYF.

This chain links TRBV13 with TRBJ2-3; 8 nucleotides agree with TRBD2. There are 16 residues in the CDR3. With V trimmed by 5 bases and J by 5 bases, 12 bases remained unmatched. From germline, CDR1 is PRHDT and CDR2 FYEKMQ (reference sequence). The CDR3 region is CASSSFAGGGKDTQYF. CDR3 bases: TGTGCCAGCAGCAGCTTTGCGGGGGGCGGAAAAGATACGCAGTATTTT.

The rearrangement links TRBV6-5 to TRBJ1-3; no clear D gene. The CDR3 extends over 14 amino acids. Germline V CDR1 and CDR2: MNHEY, SVGAGI. With 5 bases removed from V and 0 bases from J, the gap between germline ends came to 8 bases. This CDR3 is CASSTGISGNTIYF. CDR3 sequence (DNA): TGTGCCAGCAGTACCGGGATCTCTGGAAACACCATATATTTT.

The chain links TRBV19 to TRBJ2-1, with 10 bases aligning to TRBD1. Trimming took 1 base from V and 7 from J; bases not matched to a gene: 4. Germline-derived CDR1 and CDR2 are LNHDA and SQIVND (reference sequence). The CDR3 loop spans 15 amino acids. The CDR3 here is CASSIGQGAGNEQFF. As DNA, the CDR3 is TGTGCCAGTAGTATAGGACAGGGGGCTGGGAATGAGCAGTTCTTC.

The chain is built from TRBV29-1 and TRBJ1-2; maybe TRBD1 (5 bases). This CDR3 contains 13 residues. The germline V gene has CDR1 SQVTM and CDR2 ANQGSEA. Trimming left V 2 bases short and J 2 bases short, with 9 bases between. CDR3 loop: CSVESRENYGYTF. DNA of the CDR3: TGCAGCGTTGAATCCAGGGAGAACTATGGCTACACCTTC.

The chain joins TRBV7-9 to TRBJ2-7; TRBD2 is a possible D gene (6 bases). The CDR3 extends over 15 amino acids. Trimming shortened V by 1 base and J by 2 bases, and 12 bases separated the two germline ends. Germline V gene lookup returns CDR1 SEHNR and CDR2 FQNEAQ (reference sequence). CDR3 bases: TGTGCCAGCAGCTTAGTGGAGGGTCTACCCTACGAGCAGTACTTC. It is translated as CASSLVEGLPYEQYF.

The J gene is TRBJ2-1, the V gene TRBV7-6; TRBD1 aligns across 9 bases. V lost 5 bases and J lost 8; bases outside the gene matches: 16. This CDR3 has 17 residues. Germline CDR1 reads SGHVS; CDR2 reads FNYEAQ. The CDR3 protein is CASSRTGGHVGFDEQFF. As DNA, the CDR3 is TGTGCCAGCAGCCGTACAGGGGGCCATGTGGGGTTCGATGAGCAGTTCTTC. Combining the CDR3 with reference TRBV7-6 and TRBJ2-1 gives the whole variable domain GAGVSQSPRYKVTKRGQDVALRCDPISGHVSLYWYRQALGQGPEFLTYFNYEAQQDKSGLPNDRFSAERPEGSISTLTIQRTEQRDSAMYRCASSRTGGHVGFDEQFFGPGTRLTVL.

The gene calls are TRBV7-8 and TRBJ2-1, with 9 bases that match TRBD2. V was clipped by 0 bases and J by 3 bases; unmatched bases: 6. The CDR3 is 17 residues long. Germline loops: CDR1 SGHVS, CDR2 FQNEAQ. The CDR3 loop reads CASSLAGLATIYNEQFF. In DNA, the CDR3 is TGTGCCAGCAGCTTAGCAGGACTAGCGACTATCTACAATGAGCAGTTCTTC.

This chain joins TRBV5-1 and TRBJ2-7; TRBD2 aligns across 8 bases. There are 18 residues in the CDR3. Germline CDR1 SGHRS, CDR2 YFSETQ. Trimming at V came to 1 base and at J to 1 base, leaving 13 bases not matched to a gene. The CDR3 spells CASSLRTHLAGPSYEQYF. The CDR3 region has the DNA TGCGCCAGCAGCTTGCGGACACATCTAGCGGGCCCTTCCTACGAGCAGTACTTC. The variable domain in full, completed from reference TRBV5-1 and TRBJ2-7, reads KAGVTQTPRYLIKTRGQQVTLSCSPISGHRSVSWYQQTPGQGLQFLFEYFSETQRNKGNFPGRFSGRQFSNSRSEMNVSTLELGDSALYLCASSLRTHLAGPSYEQYFGPGTRLTVT.

This chain uses TRBV27 with TRBJ2-3, with a weak D call TRBD1 (5 bases). Germline values: CDR1 MNHEY, CDR2 SMNVEV (reference sequence). Trimming shortened V by 8 bases and J by 5 bases, and 14 bases separated the two germline ends. The CDR3 has 13 amino acids. The CDR3 region is CASGIRGGDTQYF. The CDR3 DNA follows: TGTGCCAGCGGTATAAGGGGTGGAGATACGCAGTATTTT.

The chain couples TRBV19 to TRBJ2-7; 10 nucleotides line up with TRBD1. Looked up from germline, CDR1 is LNHDA and CDR2 is SQIVND (reference sequence). The J segment lost 1 base and the V segment lost 8 bases, leaving 2 bases of the junction unmatched. This CDR3 region has 13 residues. The DNA for the CDR3 is TGTGCCAGTCGGGACAGGGGATCCTACGAGCAGTACTTC. It yields the protein CASRDRGSYEQYF.

The chain has TRBV19 and TRBJ2-3, with 12 bases lining up with TRBD1. The germline CDR1 and CDR2 sequences are LNHDA and SQIVND (reference sequence). Unmatched junction bases numbered 8, after V lost 7 bases and J lost 0 bases. CDR3 length: 17 amino acids. In DNA form, the CDR3 reads TGTGCCAGTATTGGGACAGGGGGCTCATGGAGCACAGATACGCAGTATTTT. This encodes CASIGTGGSWSTDTQYF.

This chain connects TRBV6-5 to TRBJ2-7, with D possibly matching TRBD2 (6 bases). The ends were cut back, 2 bases at V and 5 bases at J, with 10 bases in the middle. This CDR3 is 13 amino acids long. In germline, CDR1 is MNHEY, CDR2 SVGAGI. For the CDR3, the DNA is TGTGCCAGCAGTTACGGCGGGAACCACGAGCAGTACTTC. It yields the protein CASSYGGNHEQYF.